One sample yielded the 21 T cell receptor beta chains listed below, sequenced in a study of siplizumab effects on memory and regulatory T cells. Method: immunoSEQ multiplex PCR; TCRdb's copy keeps in-frame clones and lacks some. The top ten clones hold 0.32% of a sample with more than 95,000 clones, 85% to 95% of them seen once. Specimen: CD4+ T cells sorted from blood. Receptors originate from a human donor in good health.

J is TRBJ1-1 and V is TRBV27, with TRBD1 as a possible D gene (5 bases). Deletions cut 6 bases from V and 7 bases from J, with 12 bases between. Germline assignment: CDR1 MNHEY and CDR2 SMNVEV (reference sequence). The CDR3 is made up of 12 amino acids. The CDR3 protein is CASSQRDREAFF. CDR3 nucleotides: TGTGCCAGCAGCCAACGGGACCGTGAAGCTTTCTTT.

This chain connects TRBV7-3 to TRBJ2-3; 9 nucleotides match TRBD2. The CDR3 has 16 residues. Per germline, CDR1 SGHTA and CDR2 FQGTGA. V lost 1 base and J lost 2; bases outside the gene matches: 4. The CDR3 protein is CASSLSTSGHTDTQYF. Written as DNA, the CDR3 is TGTGCCAGCAGCTTAAGCACTAGCGGGCACACAGATACGCAGTATTTT.

In regard to this clone: At the DNA level, this CDR3 is encoded by other sequences in the same sample as well. V is TRBV29-1 and J is TRBJ2-2; 7 nucleotides agree with TRBD2. V gave up 7 bases and J gave up 5 bases; unmatched junction bases: 7. The CDR3 covers 13 residues. Germline CDR1 is SQVTM and CDR2 is ANQGSEA. CDR3 amino acids: CSARTGGTGELFF. For the CDR3, the DNA is TGCAGCGCCCGCACCGGGGGGACCGGGGAGCTGTTTTTT.

The gene calls are TRBV20-1 and TRBJ2-7; D remains unclear. Germline loops: CDR1 DFQATT, CDR2 SNEGSKA (reference sequence). This CDR3 is 11 amino acids long. Trimming stripped 6 bases from V and 4 bases from J, with 10 bases between. CDR3 nucleotide sequence: TGCAGTGCCGTCAATTTGTACGAGCAGTACTTC. Translation gives CSAVNLYEQYF.

This clone was observed a single time. The chain is built from TRBV18 and TRBJ1-6; the D gene is possibly TRBD1 (5 bases). Germline-derived CDR1 and CDR2 are KGHSH and LQKENI. V gave up 6 bases and J gave up 6 bases, with 15 bases separating them. The CDR3 is 15 residues long. CDR3 residues: CASSQNRLLNSPLHF. CDR3 sequence (DNA): TGTGCCAGCTCCCAGAACAGGCTCCTTAATTCACCCCTCCACTTT.

Concerning this clone: The sample has other DNA sequences that encode this CDR3 too. The chain has TRBV5-4 and TRBJ2-5; 14 bases align to TRBD2. The germline CDR1 and CDR2 sequences are SGHNT and YYREEE (reference sequence). The CDR3 runs 15 residues. V shed 4 bases and J 4 bases; nucleotides not matched to a gene: 3. CDR3 nucleotides: TGTGCCAGCAGCCCGGGACTAGCGGGAGTAGAGACCCAGTACTTC. Translation gives CASSPGLAGVETQYF.

In this sample, this clone turned up once. The chain carries TRBV11-2 and TRBJ2-1, with D perhaps TRBD2 (6 bases). Germline V gene lookup returns CDR1 SGHAT and CDR2 FQNNGV. CDR3 size: 17 residues. The V end was cut by 0 bases, the J end by 0 bases, with 12 bases between. The CDR3 spells CASSLEGRGSSYNEQFF. Here the CDR3 DNA reads TGTGCCAGCAGCTTAGAGGGGCGGGGTAGCTCCTACAATGAGCAGTTCTTC.

The V gene is TRBV2, the J gene TRBJ1-4, with TRBD1 as a possible D gene (6 bases). Per the germline V gene, CDR1 is SNHLY and CDR2 is FYNNEI. This CDR3 has 14 amino acids. V gave up 7 bases and J gave up 7 bases, with 16 bases separating them. The CDR3 nucleotides are TGTGCCAGCATTAGGGGGGCTGGTAGTGAAAAACTGTTTTTT. Its protein is CASIRGAGSEKLFF.

The chain is built from TRBV9 and TRBJ2-5; the match to TRBD2 covers 8 bases. The trim removed 3 bases at V and 1 base at J, leaving 2 bases unmatched. The germline V gene has CDR1 SGDLS and CDR2 YYNGEE. The CDR3 has 14 residues. The CDR3 bases are TGTGCCAGCAGCGCCCGGGGGGGCCAAGAGACCCAGTACTTC. This encodes CASSARGGQETQYF.

This chain joins TRBV11-3 and TRBJ2-1; D might be TRBD2 (6 bases). Germline CDR1 and CDR2: SGHNT and YENEEA. CDR3 size: 16 residues. Trimming pared 5 bases from V and 8 bases from J, leaving 22 bases between. CDR3 in amino acids: CASSVNGGLGLDEQFF. The CDR3 region has the DNA TGTGCCAGCAGCGTTAATGGAGGGCTCGGACTCGATGAGCAGTTCTTC.

A single count supports this clone. The chain carries TRBV5-4 and TRBJ1-3; D ambiguous. V gave up 3 bases and J gave up 2 bases, with 12 bases separating them. The CDR3 contains 15 residues. CDR1 is SGHNT and CDR2 is YYREEE in the germline V gene (reference sequence). CDR3 residues: CASSSGPLPGNTIYF. Here the CDR3 DNA reads TGTGCCAGCAGCTCTGGTCCACTACCTGGAAACACCATATATTTT.

V gene TRBV19 combines with J gene TRBJ2-7; 12 bases fit TRBD2. The CDR3 consists of 14 residues. Germline CDR1 LNHDA, CDR2 SQIVND (reference sequence). After removal of 7 bases from V and 2 bases from J, the junction contained 3 bases not matched to a gene. The CDR3 DNA sequence: TGTGCCAGTACCACTAGCGGGAGGCCCTACGAGCAGTACTTC. Translating gives CASTTSGRPYEQYF.

The V call is TRBV11-3, the J call TRBJ2-2; TRBD2 matches 7 bases. The CDR3 is 13 residues long. V was clipped by 4 bases and J by 4 bases; unmatched bases: 0. Germline values: CDR1 SGHNT, CDR2 YENEEA. CDR3 nucleotide sequence: TGTGCCAGCAGCTCGGGAGGCACCGGGGAGCTGTTTTTT. Translating it yields CASSSGGTGELFF. The complete variable domain, with remaining parts taken from reference TRBV11-3 and TRBJ2-2, reads EAGVVQSPRYKIIEKKQPVAFWCNPISGHNTLYWYLQNLGQGPELLIRYENEEAVDDSQLPKDRFSAERLKGVDSTLKIQPAELGDSAVYLCASSSGGTGELFFGEGSRLTVL.

This chain links TRBV10-3 with TRBJ1-1; unclear D gene. CDR3 length: 13 residues. V was cut by 3 bases and J by 0 bases, with 5 bases left in between. Germline V CDR1 and CDR2: ENHRY, SYGVKD. The CDR3 DNA sequence: TGTGCCATCAGTGACAAACTGAACACTGAAGCTTTCTTT. Protein: CAISDKLNTEAFF.

The chain is built from TRBV6-5 and TRBJ1-5; TRBD1 matches 9 bases. V gave up 8 bases and J gave up 5 bases; unmatched junction bases: 7. There are 14 residues in the CDR3. Germline V gene lookup returns CDR1 MNHEY and CDR2 SVGAGI. The CDR3 sequence is CASGRQGGDQPQHF. CDR3 nucleotides: TGTGCCAGCGGACGACAGGGGGGGGATCAGCCCCAGCATTTT.

This clone was found a few times. J is TRBJ2-5 and V is TRBV19; TRBD1 is a possible D gene (5 bases). The CDR3 spans 14 residues. Germline values: CDR1 LNHDA, CDR2 SQIVND (reference sequence). Trimming took 5 bases from V and 1 from J, leaving 11 bases between them. In DNA, the CDR3 is TGTGCCAGTAGTTCTCAGGGTTTCCAAGAGACCCAGTACTTC. Protein: CASSSQGFQETQYF.

This chain links TRBV9 with TRBJ2-1; the D call may be TRBD1 or TRBD2 (7 bases each). V lost 2 bases and J 0 bases, leaving 15 bases between the germline ends. Germline V gene sequence: CDR1 SGDLS, CDR2 YYNGEE. The CDR3 is made up of 17 amino acids. DNA of the CDR3: TGTGCCAGCAGCGTTGCCCCAGGGGGGGCCTCCTACAATGAGCAGTTCTTC. Protein product: CASSVAPGGASYNEQFF.

This clone was detected once. J is TRBJ2-1 and V is TRBV19; TRBD2 aligns across 10 bases. Germline V gene sequence: CDR1 LNHDA, CDR2 SQIVND (reference sequence). With V trimmed by 5 bases and J by 6 bases, 10 bases remained unmatched. CDR3 length: 16 residues. The CDR3 is CASSAQAGGLGNEQFF. The CDR3 nucleotides are TGTGCCAGTAGTGCCCAAGCGGGGGGGCTTGGCAATGAGCAGTTCTTC. Together with reference TRBV19 and TRBJ2-1, the CDR3 gives the full variable domain: DGGITQSPKYLFRKEGQNVTLSCEQNLNHDAMYWYRQDPGQGLRLIYYSQIVNDFQKGDIAEGYSVSREKKESFPLTVTSAQKNPTAFYLCASSAQAGGLGNEQFFGPGTRLTVL.

The chain links TRBV19 to TRBJ2-2; D remains unclear. V was trimmed by 3 bases and J by 1 base, leaving 12 bases between them. This CDR3 has 16 residues. Germline CDR1 LNHDA, CDR2 SQIVND (reference sequence). The DNA for the CDR3 is TGTGCCAGTAGTATGTTGAGGCGGAGGAACACCGGGGAGCTGTTTTTT. It encodes CASSMLRRRNTGELFF.

The CDR3 coding sequence is TGTGCCAGCAGTCTTTTCCCACCAGAGACGATCCGGGCTACCTCCTACGAGCAGTACTTC. It translates to CASSLFPPETIRATSYEQYF. V usage is TRBV27 and J usage is TRBJ2-7; D remains unclear. Per germline, CDR1 MNHEY and CDR2 SMNVEV (reference sequence). The ends were cut back, 5 bases at V and 0 bases at J, with 29 bases in the middle. The CDR3 covers 20 residues.

The chain uses TRBV29-1 and TRBJ1-2; the match to TRBD1 covers 8 bases. CDR3 size: 14 residues. Germline V CDR1 and CDR2: SQVTM, ANQGSEA. J gave up 2 bases and V 4 bases, and 6 bases lay outside the gene matches. This chain's CDR3 is CSVVQGAVNYGYTF. Here the CDR3 DNA reads TGCAGCGTTGTGCAGGGGGCAGTAAACTATGGCTACACCTTC. Full variable domain (outside the CDR3, taken from reference TRBV29-1 and TRBJ1-2): SAVISQKPSRDICQRGTSLTIQCQVDSQVTMMFWYRQQPGQSLTLIATANQGSEATYESGFVIDKFPISRPNLTFSTLTVSNMSPEDSSIYLCSVVQGAVNYGYTFGSGTRLTVV.